This T cell receptor beta chain was recorded in a study of blood T cell repertoires in COVID-19. Looking at the study overall: Samples representing acute and convalescent COVID-19 were sourced from the United States, Italy and Spain. T cells, B-cell-depleted T cells, or PBMCs supplied cDNA or gDNA.

Methods used by the authors: By means of reference gene primer amplification, nucleated cell counts were estimated. Here immunoSEQ multiplex PCR was the method, and the copy in TCRdb shows in-frame clones only, minus some. Clonal size and the V and J genes are those of that table, whereas D and trimming came from the DNA. The sample lists 130,000 or so clones, 84% occurring once. This CDR3 spans 15 amino acids. Trimming took 0 bases from V and 7 from J, leaving 13 bases between them. This TCR derives from a woman aged 55-69 years with acute or convalescent COVID-19. The chain is built from TRBV5-7 and TRBJ2-2; D remains ambiguous. TRBV5-7 is an ORF for which the function is uncertain. Sequenced material: peripheral blood. The CDR3 protein is CASSLDPCGNGELFF. The CDR3 nucleotides read TGTGCCAGCAGCTTGGACCCGTGCGGCAACGGGGAGCTGTTTTTT.